A selection of T cell receptor beta chains follows, all from one sample in a study of technical replicates of blood from several donors. The table came from immunoSEQ multiplex PCR; TCRdb's copy has only in-frame clones and leaves some out. In the table there are under 95,000 clones, roughly 98% of which are singletons. What was sequenced was T cells isolated from PBMCs. The receptor source for this set is a human donor in good health. CDR3s include the opening cysteine and the closing phenylalanine or tryptophan. A D gene is named only where the DNA matches it firmly. Some rows have no size entry. The others give once, few or many, or a class for an expanded clone.

>15|TRBJ2-1|TRBD1|TRBV28|NA
TGTGCCAGCAGTCCGTTCGGACAGGGGAGCAATGAGCAGTTCTTC
CASSPFGQGSNEQFF
>13|TRBJ1-1|NA|TRBV7-6|NA
TGTGCCAGCAGCCCAAGGGGAGGGTCTGAAGCTTTCTTT
CASSPRGGSEAFF
>16|TRBJ2-7|NA|TRBV5-1|once
TGCGCCAGCAGCTTGGCCTTGGCAGGCGGGTCCTACGAGCAGTACTTC
CASSLALAGGSYEQYF
>16|TRBJ2-7|TRBD2|TRBV5-4|NA
TGTGCCAGCAGCCCCATGGGCGGGGGGAAATCCTACGAGCAGTACTTC
CASSPMGGGKSYEQYF
>14|TRBJ2-1|NA|TRBV29-1|NA
TGCAGCGTTGAAGATCCGCCGGGAGTAAATGAGCAGTTCTTC
CSVEDPPGVNEQFF
>14|TRBJ1-2|TRBD1|TRBV19|NA
TGTGCCAGTAAACCCACTGAGGGGGCGCCCGGCTACACCTTC
CASKPTEGAPGYTF
>13|TRBJ1-1|NA|TRBV5-4|NA
TGTGCCAGCAGCTTCCCACAGAACACTGAAGCTTTCTTT
CASSFPQNTEAFF
>15|TRBJ2-2|NA|TRBV5-1|NA
TGCGCCAGCAGCTTATCAGGGGTAAACACCGGGGAGCTGTTTTTT
CASSLSGVNTGELFF
>15|TRBJ2-1|NA|TRBV11-1|NA
TGTGCCAGCAGTCGAACAGGGTGGCGTAACAATGAGCAGTTCTTC
CASSRTGWRNNEQFF
>14|TRBJ2-7|TRBD1|TRBV11-2|NA
TGTGCCAGCAGCGACGGACAGGGTCCCCACGAGCAGTACTTC
CASSDGQGPHEQYF
>13|TRBJ2-3|NA|TRBV7-9|NA
TGTGCCAGCAGCTCATCGGGGTCAGATACGCAGTATTTT
CASSSSGSDTQYF
>16|TRBJ2-7|NA|TRBV5-6|once
TGTGCCAGCAGCTTGGACGGTCGGGGATTCCCCTACGAGCAGTACTTC
CASSLDGRGFPYEQYF
>18|TRBJ1-1|NA|TRBV19|NA
TGTGCCAGTAGTATAGTCATGGGCAGGATCGCGTCGGACACTGAAGCTTTCTTT
CASSIVMGRIASDTEAFF
>16|TRBJ2-1|NA|TRBV7-6|NA
TGTGCCAGCAGCTTAGGTTGGTCGATCGGGTGGGATGAGCAGTTCTTC
CASSLGWSIGWDEQFF
>16|TRBJ1-2|TRBD1|TRBV5-5|NA
TGTGCCAGCAGCTTGGCTCGGACAGGGGGCGAGTATGGCTACACCTTC
CASSLARTGGEYGYTF
>13|TRBJ2-7|NA|TRBV2|NA
TGTGCCAGCAGTGGGGACTTAGCCTACGAGCAGTACTTC
CASSGDLAYEQYF
>15|TRBJ2-1|TRBD2|TRBV7-2|NA
TGTGCCAGCAGCCTCGGACTAGCGGGCTACAATGAGCAGTTCTTC
CASSLGLAGYNEQFF
>14|TRBJ1-2|TRBD1|TRBV28|NA
TGTGCCAGCAGACCACCGGACAGGGTGAGCGGCTACACCTTC
CASRPPDRVSGYTF
>14|TRBJ1-1|NA|TRBV25-1|once
TGTGCCAGCAGTGAATCGGGGGACTACACTGAAGCTTTCTTT
CASSESGDYTEAFF
>13|TRBJ2-1|TRBD1|TRBV4-2|NA
TGTGCCAGCAGTCTGACAGGGTACAATGAGCAGTTCTTC
CASSLTGYNEQFF
>13|TRBJ2-7|TRBD1|TRBV6-1|NA
TGTGCCAGCAGTGGACAGGGTAGGAACGAGCAGTACTTC
CASSGQGRNEQYF
>15|TRBJ2-5|NA|TRBV5-1|once
TGCGCCAGCAGCTTGGGGGCCGTCCTTGAAGAGACCCAGTACTTC
CASSLGAVLEETQYF
>15|TRBJ2-2|TRBD2|TRBV10-1|NA
TGCGCCAGCACCGGACTAGCGGAGAACACCGGGGAGCTGTTTTTT
CASTGLAENTGELFF
>14|TRBJ1-2|NA|TRBV5-1|NA
TGCGCCAGCAGCTCGGACAGTGCTAACTATGGCTACACCTTC
CASSSDSANYGYTF
>14|TRBJ2-2|NA|TRBV6-1|NA
TGTGCCAGCAGTGCCGATCGGTATACCGGGGAGCTGTTTTTT
CASSADRYTGELFF
>15|TRBJ1-1|TRBD1|TRBV11-3|NA
TGTGCCAGCAGCCGTCGGACAGGGGGAAGAACTGAAGCTTTCTTT
CASSRRTGGRTEAFF
>15|TRBJ2-1|NA|TRBV4-1|NA
TGCGCCAGCAGCCAAGTGGACTCAGATCACAATGAGCAGTTCTTC
CASSQVDSDHNEQFF
>13|TRBJ2-7|NA|TRBV6-4|NA
TGTGCCAGCAGTCGGGAGAGAGGGGTGGAGCAGTACTTC
CASSRERGVEQYF
>14|TRBJ2-7|TRBD2|TRBV25-1|NA
TGTGCCAGCAGTGATACTAGCGGGAGGGCCACCCAGTACTTC
CASSDTSGRATQYF
>14|TRBJ2-2|TRBD1|TRBV5-1|NA
TGCGCCAGCAGCGGGGGACAGAGCACCGGGGAGCTGTTTTTT
CASSGGQSTGELFF
>15|TRBJ2-7|TRBD1|TRBV18|NA
TGTGCCAGCTCCCCGTCGGCCGGACAGGGCGGCGAGCAGTACTTC
CASSPSAGQGGEQYF
>15|TRBJ2-5|NA|TRBV7-2|NA
TGTGCCAGCAGCTTAGACTACCTAGTACAAGAGACCCAGTACTTC
CASSLDYLVQETQYF
>13|TRBJ2-2|NA|TRBV6-5|once
TGTGCCAGCAAGGGCAGGGACACCGGGGAGCTGTTTTTT
CASKGRDTGELFF